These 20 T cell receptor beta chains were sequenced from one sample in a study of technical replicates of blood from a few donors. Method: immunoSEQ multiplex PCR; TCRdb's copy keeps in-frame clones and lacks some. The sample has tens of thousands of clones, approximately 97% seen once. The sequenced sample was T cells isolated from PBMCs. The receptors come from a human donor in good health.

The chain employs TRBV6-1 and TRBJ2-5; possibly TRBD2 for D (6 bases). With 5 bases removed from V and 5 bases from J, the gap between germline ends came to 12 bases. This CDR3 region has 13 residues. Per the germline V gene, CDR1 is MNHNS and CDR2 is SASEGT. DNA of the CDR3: TGTGCCAGCAGTCTAGTAGCGGCGGAGACCCAGTACTTC. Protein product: CASSLVAAETQYF.

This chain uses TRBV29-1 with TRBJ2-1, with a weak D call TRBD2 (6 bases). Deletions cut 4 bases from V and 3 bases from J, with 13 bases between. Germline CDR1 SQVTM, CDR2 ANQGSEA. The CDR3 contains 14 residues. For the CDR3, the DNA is TGCAGCGTTGTCGCTAGCGAGGACTACAATGAGCAGTTCTTC. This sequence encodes CSVVASEDYNEQFF.

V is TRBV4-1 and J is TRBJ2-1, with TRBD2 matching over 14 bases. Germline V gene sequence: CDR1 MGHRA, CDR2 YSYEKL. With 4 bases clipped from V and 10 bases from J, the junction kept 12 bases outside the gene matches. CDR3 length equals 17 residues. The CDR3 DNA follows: TGCGCCAGCAGCCCCCCGGGACTAGCGGGGGCCCCCGTGGAGCAGTTCTTC. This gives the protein CASSPPGLAGAPVEQFF.

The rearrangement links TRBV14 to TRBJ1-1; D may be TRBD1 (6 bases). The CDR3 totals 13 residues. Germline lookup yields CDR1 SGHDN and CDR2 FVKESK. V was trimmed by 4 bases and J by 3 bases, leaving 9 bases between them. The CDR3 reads CASSRNRDTEAFF. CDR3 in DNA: TGTGCCAGCAGCCGGAACAGGGACACTGAAGCTTTCTTT.

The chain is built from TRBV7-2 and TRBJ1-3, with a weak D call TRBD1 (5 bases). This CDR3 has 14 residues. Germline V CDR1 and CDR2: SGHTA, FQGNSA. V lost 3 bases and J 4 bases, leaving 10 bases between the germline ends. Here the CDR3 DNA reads TGTGCCAGCAGCTTCCAGGGTTTCGGAAACACCATATATTTT. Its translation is CASSFQGFGNTIYF.

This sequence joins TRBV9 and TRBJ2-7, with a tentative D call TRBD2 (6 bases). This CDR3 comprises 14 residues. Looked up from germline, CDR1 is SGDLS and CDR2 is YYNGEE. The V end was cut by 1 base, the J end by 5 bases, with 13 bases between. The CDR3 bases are TGTGCCAGCAGCGTAACGGGAGCTATTAACGAGCAGTACTTC. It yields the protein CASSVTGAINEQYF.

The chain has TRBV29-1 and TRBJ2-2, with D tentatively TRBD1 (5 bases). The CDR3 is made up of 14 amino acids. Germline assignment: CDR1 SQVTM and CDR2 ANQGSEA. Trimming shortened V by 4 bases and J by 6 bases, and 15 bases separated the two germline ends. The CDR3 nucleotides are TGCAGCGTTGTGACCTCAGGGAAACCCGGGGAGCTGTTTTTT. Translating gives CSVVTSGKPGELFF.

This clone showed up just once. Written as DNA, the CDR3 is TGTGCCAGCAGCCAACTAGCGGCGAGGGAAGATACGCAGTATTTT. Amino acid sequence: CASSQLAAREDTQYF. This rearrangement joins TRBV5-4 to TRBJ2-3, with TRBD2 matching 8 bases. The CDR3 is 15 residues long. The V gene's germline CDR1 is SGHNT and CDR2 YYREEE (reference sequence). V lost 4 bases, J lost 5 bases, and 9 bases stayed unmatched.

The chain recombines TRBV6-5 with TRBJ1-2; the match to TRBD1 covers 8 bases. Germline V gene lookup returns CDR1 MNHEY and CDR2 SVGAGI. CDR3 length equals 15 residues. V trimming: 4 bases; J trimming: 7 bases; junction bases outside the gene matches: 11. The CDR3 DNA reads TGTGCCAGCAGTTCCTCCGCAGGGGGCGCGGGTGGCTACACCTTC. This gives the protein CASSSSAGGAGGYTF.

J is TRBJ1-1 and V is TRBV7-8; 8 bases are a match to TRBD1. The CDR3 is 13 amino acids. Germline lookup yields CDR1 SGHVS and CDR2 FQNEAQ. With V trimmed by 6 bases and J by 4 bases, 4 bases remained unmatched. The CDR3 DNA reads TGTGCCAGCAGGGAGGACAGGGCCACTGAAGCTTTCTTT. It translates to CASREDRATEAFF.

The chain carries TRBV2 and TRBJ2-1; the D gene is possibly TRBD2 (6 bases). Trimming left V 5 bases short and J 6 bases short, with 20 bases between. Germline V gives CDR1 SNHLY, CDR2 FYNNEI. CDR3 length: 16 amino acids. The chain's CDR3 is CASSRASVLLANEQFF. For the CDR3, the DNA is TGTGCCAGCAGTAGAGCTAGCGTTCTTTTGGCCAATGAGCAGTTCTTC.

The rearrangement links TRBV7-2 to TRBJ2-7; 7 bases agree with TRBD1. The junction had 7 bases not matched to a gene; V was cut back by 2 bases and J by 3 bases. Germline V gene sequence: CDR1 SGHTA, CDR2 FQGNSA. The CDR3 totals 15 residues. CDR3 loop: CASSLRPGQNYEQYF. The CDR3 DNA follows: TGTGCCAGCAGCTTACGACCGGGACAGAACTACGAGCAGTACTTC. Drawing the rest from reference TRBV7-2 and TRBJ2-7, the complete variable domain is GAGVSQSPSNKVTEKGKDVELRCDPISGHTALYWYRQSLGQGLEFLIYFQGNSAPDKSGLPSDRFSAERTGGSVSTLTIQRTQQEDSAVYLCASSLRPGQNYEQYFGPGTRLTVT.

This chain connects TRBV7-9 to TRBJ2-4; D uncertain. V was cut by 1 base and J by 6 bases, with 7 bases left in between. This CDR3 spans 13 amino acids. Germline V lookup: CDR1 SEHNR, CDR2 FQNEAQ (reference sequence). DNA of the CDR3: TGTGCCAGCAGCTTAGAGCCAGGAAACATTCAGTACTTC. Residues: CASSLEPGNIQYF.

CDR3 coding DNA: TGTGCCAGCAGCAACAGGGCAAATCAGCCCCAGCATTTT. This encodes CASSNRANQPQHF. The V and J genes are TRBV27 and TRBJ1-5; TRBD1 might be the D (6 bases). Trimming took 6 bases from V and 4 from J, leaving 10 bases between them. The CDR3 runs to 13 residues. Germline CDR1 MNHEY, CDR2 SMNVEV (reference sequence).

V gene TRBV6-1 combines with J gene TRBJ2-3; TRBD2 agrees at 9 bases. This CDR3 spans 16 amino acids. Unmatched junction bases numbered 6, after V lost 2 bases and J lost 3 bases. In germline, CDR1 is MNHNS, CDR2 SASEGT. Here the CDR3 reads CASSESAGGPTDTQYF. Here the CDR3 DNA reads TGTGCCAGCAGTGAATCCGCGGGGGGGCCAACAGATACGCAGTATTTT.

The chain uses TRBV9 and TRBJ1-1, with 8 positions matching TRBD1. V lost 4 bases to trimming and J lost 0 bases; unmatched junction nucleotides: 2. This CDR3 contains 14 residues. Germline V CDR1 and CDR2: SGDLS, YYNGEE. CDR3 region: CASSTGGMNTEAFF. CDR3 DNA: TGTGCCAGCAGCACAGGGGGAATGAACACTGAAGCTTTCTTT.

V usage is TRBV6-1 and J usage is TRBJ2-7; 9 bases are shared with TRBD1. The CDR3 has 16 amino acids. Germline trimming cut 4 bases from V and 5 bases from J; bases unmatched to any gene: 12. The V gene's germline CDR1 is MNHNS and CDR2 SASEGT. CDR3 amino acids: CASSVRTTDRGHEQYF. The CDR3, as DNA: TGTGCCAGCAGTGTGAGAACGACGGACAGGGGTCACGAGCAGTACTTC.

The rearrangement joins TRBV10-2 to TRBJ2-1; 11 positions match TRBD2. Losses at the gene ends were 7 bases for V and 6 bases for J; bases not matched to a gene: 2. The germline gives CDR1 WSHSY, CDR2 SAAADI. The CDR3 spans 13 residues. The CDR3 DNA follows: TGCGCCAGCACTACTAGCGGGGGCAATGAGCAGTTCTTC. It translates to CASTTSGGNEQFF.

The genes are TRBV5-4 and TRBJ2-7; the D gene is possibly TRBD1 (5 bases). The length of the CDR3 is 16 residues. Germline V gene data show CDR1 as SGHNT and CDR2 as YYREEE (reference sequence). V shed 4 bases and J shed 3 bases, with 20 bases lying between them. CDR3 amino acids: CASSTSKGPRRYEQYF. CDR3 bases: TGTGCCAGCAGCACATCAAAGGGGCCCCGTCGCTACGAGCAGTACTTC.

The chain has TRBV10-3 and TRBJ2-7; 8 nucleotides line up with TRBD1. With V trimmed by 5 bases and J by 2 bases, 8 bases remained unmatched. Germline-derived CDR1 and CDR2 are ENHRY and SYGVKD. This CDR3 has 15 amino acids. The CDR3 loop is CAISQTGTGPYEQYF. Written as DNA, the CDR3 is TGTGCCATCAGTCAAACCGGGACAGGCCCCTACGAGCAGTACTTC.